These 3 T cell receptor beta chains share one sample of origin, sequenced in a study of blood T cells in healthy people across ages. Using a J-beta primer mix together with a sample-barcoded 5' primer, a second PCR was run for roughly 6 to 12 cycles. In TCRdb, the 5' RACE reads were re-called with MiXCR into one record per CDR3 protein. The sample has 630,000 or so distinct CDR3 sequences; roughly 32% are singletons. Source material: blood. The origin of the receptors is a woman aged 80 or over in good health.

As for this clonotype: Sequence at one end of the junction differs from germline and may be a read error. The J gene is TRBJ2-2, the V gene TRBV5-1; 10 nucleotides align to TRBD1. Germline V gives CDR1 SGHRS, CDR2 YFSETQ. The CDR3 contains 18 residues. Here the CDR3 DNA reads TGCGCCAGCAGCTTAACCGGGACAGGGGCATATGACACCGGGGAGCGGTTTTTT. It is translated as CASSLTGTGAYDTGERFF.

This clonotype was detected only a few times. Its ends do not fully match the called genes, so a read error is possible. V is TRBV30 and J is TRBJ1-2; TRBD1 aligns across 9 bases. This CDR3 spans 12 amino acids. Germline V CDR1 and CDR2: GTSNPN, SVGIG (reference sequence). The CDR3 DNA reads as TGTACCTGGACCCAGGACAGGGGAGGCTACACCTTC. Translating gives CTWTQDRGGYTF.

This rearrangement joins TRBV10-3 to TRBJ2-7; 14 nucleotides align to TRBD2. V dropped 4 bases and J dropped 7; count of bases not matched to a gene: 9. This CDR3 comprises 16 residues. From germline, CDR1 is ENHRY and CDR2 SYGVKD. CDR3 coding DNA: TGTGCCATCAGTGGGCCGGGACTAGCGGGGGAGAATGAGCAGTACTTC. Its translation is CAISGPGLAGENEQYF.